The sequence of this T cell receptor (beta chain) was determined in a study of early T cells in non-severe SARS-CoV-2 infection (dated by TCRdb to 2020 to 2022). For the wider study: Bulk RNA from unsorted whole blood was used for TCR sequencing, so alpha and beta chains could not be paired.

Set within a cohort of healthcare workers in London, UK, this nested case-control study involved weekly PCR testing of nasopharyngeal swabs along with blood sampling. Between 23 and 31 March 2020, the week of the UK lockdown, healthcare workers were enrolled and then followed up weekly for as long as 16 weeks. This clonotype was counted between two and nine times. The specificity of this receptor is unknown. The input lacks base qualities; no much larger clone sits a single base away. The library came from 5' RACE. This sample was sequenced with a NextSeq 500. The TCR library protocol attached unique molecular identifiers to individual cDNA molecules to correct for sequencing error and PCR bias. Sequencing covered both TCR alpha and beta chains, and within each sample the abundances of alpha and beta sequences were tightly co-correlated. The study's processing was this. Decombinator V4 was used to annotate the V gene, J gene and CDR3 of the TCR sequences. TCRs were defined as expanded if a significant change between any two time points was detected under a Poisson model with p below 0.0001. TCR abundances were normalised to the total number of TCRs sequenced per sample and expressed as counts per million. VDJdb, accessed 1 November 2021, was searched for CMV, EBV and SARS-CoV-2 annotated TCRs, with TCRs annotated for multiple antigens excluded. TCRdb ran its own pipeline on the public reads, namely fastp trimming at Q25 and MiXCR clone calling, and kept in-frame beta chains. Each record represents a unique CDR3 protein, reported with the most common genes and DNA among its rows. It is TCRdb's table, rather than the study itself, that gives the V and J calls and clone size. This sample comprises around 76,000 distinct CDR3 sequences, about 10% of them detected only once. The ten largest clones represent about 4.8% of the sample.

What the study reported, not specific to this receptor: VDJdb matching was skewed toward anti-spike CD8 responses, so virus-specific expansions were likely underestimated and private and CD4 specificities were missed.

Specimen: whole blood. The receptor was isolated from an adult who was a healthcare worker with PCR-confirmed SARS-CoV-2 infection or an uninfected control (not recorded which).

The CDR3 reads CASTSYDTLSYNEQFF. The bases read TGTGCCAGCACCTCCTACGATACCCTCTCCTACAATGAGCAGTTCTTC. The rearrangement combines TRBV6-5 with TRBJ2-1; no D segment can be confidently identified. The germline V gene sets CDR1 to MNHEY and CDR2 to SVGAGI. The CDR3 holds 16 amino acids from the cysteine to the phenylalanine. The CDR3 DNA has 48 bases and is translated from base 1. V loses 7 bases, J loses 0 bases, and the germline ends lie 16 bases apart.